This is a list of T cell receptor beta chains from one sample in a study of blood T cell repertoires in COVID-19. Sequenced by immunoSEQ multiplex PCR; TCRdb stores in-frame clones only, minus some. The top ten hold around 20% of the sample, which has over 150,000 clones, roughly nine tenths seen once. Sequenced input: peripheral blood. The receptors here all came from a man in his 70s with active or convalescent COVID-19. CDR3s include the opening cysteine and the closing phenylalanine or tryptophan. Each record gives: J gene, clone size, D gene, V gene, CDR3 protein, CDR3 DNA. D genes are given only for firm matches. Size is omitted from some rows. Given values are once, few, many or a class for expanded clones.

>TRBJ1-1|-|-|TRBV11-2
CASSKMGRKNTEAFF
TGTGCCAGCAGCAAGATGGGGCGGAAGAACACTGAAGCTTTCTTT
>TRBJ2-1|-|-|TRBV4-1
CASSQVRGLADNEQFF
TGCGCCAGCAGCCAAGTACGGGGGCTAGCGGACAATGAGCAGTTCTTC
>TRBJ1-1|-|TRBD1|TRBV7-8
CASSRTGGVSTEAFF
TGTGCCAGCAGCCGAACAGGGGGCGTCAGCACTGAAGCTTTCTTT
>TRBJ1-1|-|-|TRBV7-9
CASRVRADDDTEAFF
TGTGCCAGCCGAGTGCGGGCAGACGATGACACTGAAGCTTTCTTT
>TRBJ1-2|-|TRBD1|TRBV23-1
CASSRAMVTGRRGYGYTF
TGCGCCAGCAGTCGTGCCATGGTGACAGGGCGAAGGGGGTATGGCTACACCTTC
>TRBJ2-5|-|TRBD2|TRBV4-1
CASSQPDGRGETQYF
TGCGCCAGCAGCCAACCCGACGGGAGGGGAGAGACCCAGTACTTC
>TRBJ2-7|-|-|TRBV19
CASSTLIEGDSYEQYF
TGTGCCAGTAGTACCCTAATTGAGGGGGACTCCTACGAGCAGTACTTC
>TRBJ1-5|-|-|TRBV6-5
CASSRDLWSLSSQHF
TGTGCCAGCAGTCGCGACCTGTGGAGCCTCTCGTCCCAGCATTTT
>TRBJ2-5|once|-|TRBV19
CASSMNRAQETQYF
TGTGCCAGTAGTATGAACAGGGCCCAAGAGACCCAGTACTTC
>TRBJ2-3|-|TRBD1|TRBV5-4
CASSSRTGRTDTQYF
TGTGCCAGCAGCTCGCGGACAGGGCGCACAGATACGCAGTATTTT
>TRBJ2-2|-|-|TRBV5-4
CASSPQKGVNTGELFF
TGTGCCAGCAGCCCTCAGAAAGGGGTTAACACCGGGGAGCTGTTTTTT
>TRBJ1-3|once|-|TRBV6-5
CASSSGSGNTIYF
TGTGCCAGCAGTTCGGGTTCTGGAAACACCATATATTTT
>TRBJ2-1|few|-|TRBV7-9
CASSPEGTGKRGNEQFF
TGTGCCAGCAGCCCAGAAGGGACTGGAAAGAGGGGCAATGAGCAGTTCTTC
>TRBJ2-1|-|TRBD2|TRBV11-2
CASSRSGGTYNEQFF
TGTGCCAGCAGCCGTAGCGGGGGGACGTACAATGAGCAGTTCTTC
>TRBJ1-1|-|TRBD1|TRBV6-2/TRBV6-3
CASSHRGWSEAFF
TGTGCCAGCAGTCACAGGGGATGGTCTGAAGCTTTCTTT
>TRBJ2-7|-|-|TRBV18
CASSPNGDYEQYF
TGTGCCAGCTCACCAAACGGAGACTACGAGCAGTACTTC
>TRBJ2-1|-|TRBD2|TRBV27
CASRFWREGEQFF
TGTGCCAGCAGGTTTTGGCGGGAGGGTGAGCAGTTCTTC
>TRBJ2-7|-|-|TRBV11-2
CASTRRGGYEQYF
TGTGCCAGCACCCGCAGAGGTGGCTACGAGCAGTACTTC
>TRBJ2-5|-|-|TRBV18
CASSPSEETQYF
TGTGCCAGCTCACCGTCGGAAGAGACCCAGTACTTC
>TRBJ1-1|-|TRBD1|TRBV7-2
CASSLAGQGFTEAFF
TGTGCCAGCAGCTTAGCGGGACAGGGGTTCACTGAAGCTTTCTTT
>TRBJ2-1|-|-|TRBV4-1
CASSLLGLRDNEQFF
TGCGCCAGCAGCCTCCTGGGACTGAGAGACAATGAGCAGTTCTTC
>TRBJ2-6|-|-|TRBV28
CASSFGAGGSGANVLTF
TGTGCCAGCAGTTTTGGGGCTGGGGGGTCTGGGGCCAACGTCCTGACTTTC
>TRBJ2-2|-|-|TRBV5-1
CASREDPPTGELFF
TGCGCCAGCAGGGAGGACCCGCCGACCGGGGAGCTGTTTTTT
>TRBJ1-5|once|-|TRBV7-2
CASSQYRDYSNQPQHF
TGTGCCAGCAGCCAATACAGGGATTATAGCAATCAGCCCCAGCATTTT
>TRBJ2-3|-|-|TRBV29-1
CSVGREGGRTDTQYF
TGCAGCGTCGGAAGGGAGGGGGGCCGCACAGATACGCAGTATTTT
>TRBJ2-5|once|TRBD1|TRBV6-2/TRBV6-3
CASSYSRDRGRPETQYF
TGTGCCAGCAGTTACTCTAGGGACAGGGGGCGCCCGGAGACCCAGTACTTC
>TRBJ2-7|-|TRBD1|TRBV6-5
CARGDRGPEEQYF
TGTGCCAGAGGGGACAGGGGGCCTGAAGAGCAGTACTTC
>TRBJ2-5|-|-|TRBV5-5
CASSSQETQYF
TGTGCCAGCAGCTCACAAGAGACCCAGTACTTC
>TRBJ2-7|-|TRBD2|TRBV5-6
CASSRRGGLNEQYF
TGTGCCAGCAGCCGCCGGGGAGGGCTTAACGAGCAGTACTTC